This TCR beta chain was sequenced during a study of T cell responses to AZD1222 COVID-19 vaccine. Using immunoSEQ multiplex PCR, the repertoire was profiled, and TCRdb retains in-frame clones only, with some absent. The sample contains about 97,000 clones, approximately 84% of which appear only once. The germline V gene has CDR1 MNHEY and CDR2 SVGAGI. V shed 10 bases and J shed 0 bases, with 16 bases lying between them. The CDR3 is made up of 15 amino acids. The receptor's source is an adult in good health. This rearrangement joins TRBV6-5 to TRBJ2-1, with D possibly being TRBD2 (5 bases). Sequencing was performed on peripheral blood, taken on day 0 of AZD1222 vaccination. The CDR3 DNA follows: TGTGCCACAATTACTAGTCCCAGCTCCTACAATGAGCAGTTCTTC. It yields the protein CATITSPSSYNEQFF.